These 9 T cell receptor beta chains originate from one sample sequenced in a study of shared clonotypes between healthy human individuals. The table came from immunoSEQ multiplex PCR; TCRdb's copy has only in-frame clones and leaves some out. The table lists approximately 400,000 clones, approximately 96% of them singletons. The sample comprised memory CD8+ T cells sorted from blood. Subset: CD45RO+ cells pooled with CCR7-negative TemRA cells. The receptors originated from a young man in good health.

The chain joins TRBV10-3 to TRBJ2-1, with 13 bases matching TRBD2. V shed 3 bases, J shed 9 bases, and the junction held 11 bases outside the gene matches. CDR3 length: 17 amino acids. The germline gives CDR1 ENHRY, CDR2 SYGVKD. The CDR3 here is CAISEIGLAGVFGEQFF. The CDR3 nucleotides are TGTGCCATCAGTGAAATCGGACTAGCGGGAGTTTTTGGTGAGCAGTTCTTC.

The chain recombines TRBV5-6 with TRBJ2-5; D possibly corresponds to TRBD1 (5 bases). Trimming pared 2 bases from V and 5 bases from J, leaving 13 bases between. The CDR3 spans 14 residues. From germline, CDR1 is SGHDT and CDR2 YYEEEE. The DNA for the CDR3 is TGTGCCAGCAGCTTTGGCAGGGCGTGGGAGACCCAGTACTTC. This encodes CASSFGRAWETQYF.

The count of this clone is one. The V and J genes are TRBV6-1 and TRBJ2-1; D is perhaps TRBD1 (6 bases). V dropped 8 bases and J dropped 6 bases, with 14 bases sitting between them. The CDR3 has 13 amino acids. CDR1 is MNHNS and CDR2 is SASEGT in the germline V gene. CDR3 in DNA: TGTGCCAGCGAAGTGACAGGTTCCAATGAGCAGTTCTTC. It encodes CASEVTGSNEQFF.

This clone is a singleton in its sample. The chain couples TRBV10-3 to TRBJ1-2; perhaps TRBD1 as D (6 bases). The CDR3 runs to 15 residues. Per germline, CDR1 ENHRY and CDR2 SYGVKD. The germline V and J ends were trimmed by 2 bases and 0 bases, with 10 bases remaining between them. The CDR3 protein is CAISEGGTTNYGYTF. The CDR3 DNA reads TGTGCCATCAGTGAGGGAGGGACAACTAACTATGGCTACACCTTC.

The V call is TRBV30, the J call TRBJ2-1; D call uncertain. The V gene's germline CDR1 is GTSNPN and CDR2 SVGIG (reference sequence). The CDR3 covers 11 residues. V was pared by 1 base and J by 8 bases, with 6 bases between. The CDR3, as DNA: TGTGCCTGGAGTGATAGTTATGAGCAGTTCTTC. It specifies CAWSDSYEQFF.

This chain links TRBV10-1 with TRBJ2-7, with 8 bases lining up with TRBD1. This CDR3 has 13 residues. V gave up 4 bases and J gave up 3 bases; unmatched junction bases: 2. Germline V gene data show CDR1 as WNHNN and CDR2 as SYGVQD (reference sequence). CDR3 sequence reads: CASSGTGIYEQYF. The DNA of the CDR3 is TGCGCCAGCAGTGGGACAGGGATCTACGAGCAGTACTTC.

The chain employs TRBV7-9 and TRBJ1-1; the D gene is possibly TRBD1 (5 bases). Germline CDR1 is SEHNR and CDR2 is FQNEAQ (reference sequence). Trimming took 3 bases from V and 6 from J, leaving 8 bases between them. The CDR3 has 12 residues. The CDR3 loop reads CASSFTGPEAFF. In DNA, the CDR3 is TGTGCCAGCAGCTTTACAGGTCCTGAAGCTTTCTTT.

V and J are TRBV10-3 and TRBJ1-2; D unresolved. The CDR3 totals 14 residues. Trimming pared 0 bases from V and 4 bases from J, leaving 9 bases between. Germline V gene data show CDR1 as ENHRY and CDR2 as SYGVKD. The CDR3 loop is CAISESESFYGYTF. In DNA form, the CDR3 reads TGTGCCATCAGTGAGTCCGAGAGCTTCTATGGCTACACCTTC.

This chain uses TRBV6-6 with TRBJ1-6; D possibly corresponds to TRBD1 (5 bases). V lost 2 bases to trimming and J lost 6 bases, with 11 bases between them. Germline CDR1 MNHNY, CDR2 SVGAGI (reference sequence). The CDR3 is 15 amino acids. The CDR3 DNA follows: TGTGCCAGCAGTTACGGGGGAAAGCTTAATTCACCCCTCCACTTT. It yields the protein CASSYGGKLNSPLHF.